The 27 T cell receptor beta chains reported below all come from one sample, sequenced in a study of control samples from healthy donors and cancer patients (dated by TCRdb to 2018 to 2021). Libraries were constructed by the immunoSEQ multiplex PCR assay. Entries here come from immuneACCESS through TCRdb and include only in-frame sequences with V and J called. Some clones fail to appear in such tables; in the studies checked, an unresolved V gene covers under half of the shortfall, and the cause of the remainder is unknown. In all, the sample holds 82,000 or so clones, and around 94% of those were seen once. About 5% of the sample comes from the top ten. Sequences were obtained from blood. The receptors stem from a young woman in good health.

The rearrangement links TRBV2 to TRBJ1-2; 9 positions agree with TRBD1. Germline CDR1 is SNHLY and CDR2 is FYNNEI. After removal of 11 bases from V and 8 bases from J, the junction contained 15 bases not matched to a gene. CDR3 length equals 14 residues. CDR3 DNA: TGTGCCGACTACCAACCGGGACAGGGATACGGCTACACCTTC. Residues: CADYQPGQGYGYTF.

This clone was observed a few times. This chain joins TRBV5-6 and TRBJ1-1; D gene uncertain. Germline V gives CDR1 SGHDT, CDR2 YYEEEE. V was shortened by 6 bases and J by 7 bases, with 19 bases between the two germline ends. The CDR3 length is 14 residues. The CDR3: CASTISPKGVEAFF. The CDR3 DNA sequence: TGTGCCAGCACCATTTCCCCCAAGGGAGTTGAAGCTTTCTTT.

The chain employs TRBV19 and TRBJ1-1, with D tentatively TRBD1 (5 bases). Looked up from germline, CDR1 is LNHDA and CDR2 is SQIVND (reference sequence). Trimming removed 2 bases from V and 1 base from J, with 14 bases in between. The CDR3 loop spans 16 amino acids. The CDR3 here is CASSIHQGQGNTEAFF. The CDR3 nucleotides read TGTGCCAGTAGTATACACCAGGGCCAAGGGAACACTGAAGCTTTCTTT.

The CDR3, as DNA: TGCGCCAGCAGCCAAGTGTCCCCCCGAACAGGGGGCTTCGGCTATGGCTACACCTTC. It is translated as CASSQVSPRTGGFGYGYTF. The chain employs TRBV4-3 and TRBJ1-2; 9 nucleotides agree with TRBD1. From germline, CDR1 is LGHNA and CDR2 YSLEER. V was pared by 1 base and J by 4 bases, with 16 bases of the junction left unmatched. This CDR3 is 19 amino acids long.

The count of this clone is one. The chain links TRBV10-3 to TRBJ2-5; no definite D call. This CDR3 is built from 15 residues. V lost 6 bases, J lost 1 base, and 15 bases lay in between. CDR1 and CDR2 (germline): ENHRY, SYGVKD. CDR3 nucleotides: TGTGCCATCAGCGAACCCCACGAAAGCCAAGAGACCCAGTACTTC. This gives the protein CAISEPHESQETQYF.

For the CDR3, the DNA is TGTGCCAGCAGCCCCCGGGACAGGGCGCAACCCACAGATACGCAGTATTTT. It specifies CASSPRDRAQPTDTQYF. The rearrangement links TRBV14 to TRBJ2-3; TRBD1 aligns across 9 bases. Germline CDR1 reads SGHDN; CDR2 reads FVKESK. The CDR3 covers 17 residues. V dropped 4 bases and J dropped 2; count of bases not matched to a gene: 10.

V usage is TRBV28 and J usage is TRBJ2-3, with 10 bases matching TRBD2. Germline V CDR1 and CDR2: MDHEN, SYDVKM. V dropped 5 bases and J dropped 1; count of bases not matched to a gene: 6. The CDR3 extends over 16 amino acids. The CDR3 DNA is TGTGCCAGCAGTCCCACCGGGACTAGCGGCACAGATACGCAGTATTTT. Translation: CASSPTGTSGTDTQYF.

V is TRBV4-1 and J is TRBJ1-1; D is undetermined. The germline CDR1 and CDR2 sequences are MGHRA and YSYEKL. The V gene lost 1 base and the J gene lost 2 bases, with 8 bases spanning the gap. CDR3 length equals 14 residues. CDR3 DNA sequence: TGCGCCAGCAGCCAAGGGGGTTCAAACACTGAAGCTTTCTTT. Its protein is CASSQGGSNTEAFF.

This chain links TRBV4-3 with TRBJ2-7; 7 nucleotides agree with TRBD1. Germline lookup yields CDR1 LGHNA and CDR2 YSLEER. This CDR3 region has 14 residues. J lost 3 bases, V lost 1 base, and 3 bases had no gene match. The CDR3 region has the DNA TGCGCCAGCAGCCAAGGGGCAGGGGGCTACGAGCAGTACTTC. This gives the protein CASSQGAGGYEQYF.

This chain connects TRBV28 to TRBJ1-2, with D possibly being TRBD1 (5 bases). CDR1 MDHEN and CDR2 SYDVKM come from the germline V gene. The CDR3 runs to 13 residues. V was shortened by 10 bases and J by 4 bases, with 16 bases between the two germline ends. CDR3 DNA sequence: TGTGCCACTGACCCCCGGGGGAGCTATGGCTACACCTTC. Translation: CATDPRGSYGYTF.

The CDR3 DNA reads as TGTGCCAGCACCCTGGGAAGCGGCACAGATACGCAGTATTTT. Protein: CASTLGSGTDTQYF. The chain joins TRBV27 to TRBJ2-3; D is ambiguous. The CDR3 covers 14 residues. Germline V CDR1 and CDR2: MNHEY, SMNVEV (reference sequence). Trimming took 7 bases from V and 1 from J, leaving 12 bases between them.

The CDR3 DNA sequence: TGTGCCATCAGTGGGGCTGGGGCCAACGTCCTGACTTTC. The encoded protein is CAISGAGANVLTF. V usage is TRBV10-3 and J usage is TRBJ2-6; D remains ambiguous. Germline CDR1 and CDR2: ENHRY and SYGVKD. V lost 4 bases and J 2 bases, leaving 3 bases between the germline ends. CDR3 length: 13 residues.

The rearrangement uses TRBV11-2 and TRBJ2-1; 8 bases map to TRBD2. CDR1 and CDR2 from the germline V gene are SGHAT and FQNNGV. The CDR3 sequence is 17 residues long. V dropped 4 bases and J dropped 7; count of bases not matched to a gene: 15. The CDR3 region is CASSSYGIAGIGNEQFF. The DNA for the CDR3 is TGTGCCAGCAGCTCCTATGGGATAGCGGGGATCGGAAATGAGCAGTTCTTC.

The rearrangement links TRBV3-1 (or the pseudogene TRBV3-2) to TRBJ2-7; tentative D call: TRBD2 (5 bases). CDR3 length equals 15 residues. Germline V gene sequence: CDR1 LGHDT, CDR2 YNNKEL (reference sequence). Trimming stripped 7 bases from V and 3 bases from J, with 19 bases between. The CDR3 loop reads CASNSALRGDYEQYF. In DNA, the CDR3 is TGTGCCAGCAACTCGGCGTTACGGGGAGACTACGAGCAGTACTTC.

The rearrangement links TRBV28 to TRBJ2-7, with TRBD2 identical over 13 bases. Germline V gives CDR1 MDHEN, CDR2 SYDVKM. The V and J ends lost 5 bases and 9 bases, in that order; junction bases with no gene match: 16. The CDR3 is 17 amino acids. CDR3 loop: CASSRTSGSKALWGQYF. CDR3 coding DNA: TGTGCCAGCAGTCGGACTAGCGGGAGTAAAGCGTTATGGGGGCAGTACTTC.

The CDR3 region has the DNA TGTGCCAGTAGTATGTTAGCCTCGGGAGCTTTCTTT. This gives the protein CASSMLASGAFF. This sequence joins TRBV19 and TRBJ1-1; D is ambiguous. Germline CDR1 and CDR2: LNHDA and SQIVND (reference sequence). The CDR3 totals 12 residues. The ends were cut back, 3 bases at V and 10 bases at J, with 12 bases in the middle.

V and J are TRBV7-8 and TRBJ2-5; weak D call: TRBD2 (5 bases). V lost 0 bases, J lost 4 bases, and 9 bases lay in between. The CDR3 length is 14 residues. Germline V lookup: CDR1 SGHVS, CDR2 FQNEAQ. The CDR3 region is CASSLAEAGETQYF. The CDR3 bases are TGTGCCAGCAGCTTAGCGGAGGCGGGAGAGACCCAGTACTTC.

The chain joins TRBV6-5 to TRBJ2-7, with TRBD1 matching 8 bases. CDR1 is MNHEY and CDR2 is SVGAGI in the germline V gene. With 6 bases clipped from V and 7 bases from J, the junction kept 8 bases outside the gene matches. The CDR3 is made up of 13 amino acids. The chain's CDR3 is CASRGQVVVEQYF. The CDR3 DNA follows: TGTGCCAGCAGGGGACAGGTTGTAGTAGAGCAGTACTTC.

The chain combines TRBV5-8 with TRBJ1-4; no definite D call. The length of the CDR3 is 17 residues. Trimming took off 4 bases at V and 0 bases at J, with 16 bases between the two ends. Germline V gene sequence: CDR1 SGHTS, CDR2 YDEGEE. This chain's CDR3 is CASSLSGRGSTNEKLFF. As DNA, the CDR3 is TGTGCCAGCAGCCTTTCCGGCCGGGGATCAACTAATGAAAAACTGTTTTTT.

The CDR3 DNA is TGCAGTGGTAGGGCGAGCACTGAAGCTTTCTTT. This gives the protein CSGRASTEAFF. The chain couples TRBV20-1 to TRBJ1-1; no reliable D call. V was shortened by 7 bases and J by 4 bases, with 10 bases between the two germline ends. Per the germline V gene, CDR1 is DFQATT and CDR2 is SNEGSKA (reference sequence). This CDR3 contains 11 residues.

The chain is built from TRBV20-1 and TRBJ2-6; 9 positions match TRBD1. After removal of 3 bases from V and 4 bases from J, the junction contained 10 bases not matched to a gene. This CDR3 comprises 17 residues. The germline V gene has CDR1 DFQATT and CDR2 SNEGSKA (reference sequence). DNA for the CDR3: TGCAGTGCTAGTGGGGGGACAGGGTGGTCCGGGGCCAACGTCCTGACTTTC. It is translated as CSASGGTGWSGANVLTF.

CDR3: CASSPWKGSSYNSPLHF. CDR3 DNA sequence: TGTGCCAGCAGTCCCTGGAAGGGGAGCTCCTATAATTCACCCCTCCACTTT. V gene TRBV27 combines with J gene TRBJ1-6, with D maybe TRBD1 (5 bases). Germline V gene sequence: CDR1 MNHEY, CDR2 SMNVEV (reference sequence). This CDR3 is built from 17 residues. The V and J ends lost 5 bases and 0 bases respectively, with 14 bases between them.

V is TRBV7-2 and J is TRBJ2-7, with D perhaps matching TRBD2 (5 bases). Per the germline V gene, CDR1 is SGHTA and CDR2 is FQGNSA. The CDR3 extends over 16 amino acids. Trimming cost V 6 bases and J 3 bases, with 21 bases left between them. The CDR3 is CASSFRSMAGRYEQYF. The CDR3 nucleotides are TGTGCCAGCAGTTTCCGGTCCATGGCGGGTCGCTACGAGCAGTACTTC.

The genes are TRBV5-6 and TRBJ2-4, with D possibly being TRBD1 (6 bases). V was shortened by 0 bases and J by 5 bases, with 18 bases between the two germline ends. There are 17 residues in the CDR3. The germline V gene encodes CDR1 SGHDT and CDR2 YYEEEE. Here the CDR3 reads CASSLGLGQGRENIQYF. Written as DNA, the CDR3 is TGTGCCAGCAGCTTGGGTCTGGGGCAGGGGCGCGAAAACATTCAGTACTTC.

The chain is built from TRBV19 and TRBJ1-4, with D maybe TRBD1 (5 bases). The CDR3 contains 13 residues. Germline CDR1 reads LNHDA; CDR2 reads SQIVND (reference sequence). V was shortened by 8 bases and J by 8 bases, with 15 bases between the two germline ends. The CDR3 region is CASRDREGEKLFF. The CDR3 DNA is TGTGCCAGTCGAGACAGAGAGGGGGAAAAACTGTTTTTT.

The V gene is TRBV5-1, the J gene TRBJ2-1, with D maybe TRBD2 (5 bases). The CDR3 totals 14 residues. V was cut by 4 bases and J by 4 bases, with 12 bases left in between. Germline assignment: CDR1 SGHRS and CDR2 YFSETQ. The CDR3 DNA is TGCGCCAGCAGCCAAGGACTGCAATACAATGAGCAGTTCTTC. It specifies CASSQGLQYNEQFF. Together with reference TRBV5-1 and TRBJ2-1, the CDR3 gives the full variable domain: KAGVTQTPRYLIKTRGQQVTLSCSPISGHRSVSWYQQTPGQGLQFLFEYFSETQRNKGNFPGRFSGRQFSNSRSEMNVSTLELGDSALYLCASSQGLQYNEQFFGPGTRLTVL.

V usage is TRBV27 and J usage is TRBJ2-7, with 13 bases aligning to TRBD2. Germline CDR1 MNHEY, CDR2 SMNVEV (reference sequence). The CDR3 has 17 residues. The V and J ends lost 3 bases and 4 bases, in that order; junction bases with no gene match: 9. The CDR3 loop reads CASSFNLGTSGTYEQYF. As DNA, the CDR3 is TGTGCCAGCAGTTTTAATTTGGGGACTAGCGGGACTTACGAGCAGTACTTC.